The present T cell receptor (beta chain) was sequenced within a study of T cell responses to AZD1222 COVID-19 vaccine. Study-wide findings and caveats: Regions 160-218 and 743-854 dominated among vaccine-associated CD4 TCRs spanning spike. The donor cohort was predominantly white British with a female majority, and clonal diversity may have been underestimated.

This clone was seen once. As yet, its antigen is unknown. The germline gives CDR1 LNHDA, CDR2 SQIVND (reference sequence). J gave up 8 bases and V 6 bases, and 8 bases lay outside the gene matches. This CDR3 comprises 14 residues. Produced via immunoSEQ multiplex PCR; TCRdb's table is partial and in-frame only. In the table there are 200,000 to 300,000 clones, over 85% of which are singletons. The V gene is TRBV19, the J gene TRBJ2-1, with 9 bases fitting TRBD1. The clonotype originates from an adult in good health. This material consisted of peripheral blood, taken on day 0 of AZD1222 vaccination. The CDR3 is CASRAVTGGYEQFF. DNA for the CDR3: TGTGCCAGTAGAGCCGTGACAGGGGGATATGAGCAGTTCTTC.